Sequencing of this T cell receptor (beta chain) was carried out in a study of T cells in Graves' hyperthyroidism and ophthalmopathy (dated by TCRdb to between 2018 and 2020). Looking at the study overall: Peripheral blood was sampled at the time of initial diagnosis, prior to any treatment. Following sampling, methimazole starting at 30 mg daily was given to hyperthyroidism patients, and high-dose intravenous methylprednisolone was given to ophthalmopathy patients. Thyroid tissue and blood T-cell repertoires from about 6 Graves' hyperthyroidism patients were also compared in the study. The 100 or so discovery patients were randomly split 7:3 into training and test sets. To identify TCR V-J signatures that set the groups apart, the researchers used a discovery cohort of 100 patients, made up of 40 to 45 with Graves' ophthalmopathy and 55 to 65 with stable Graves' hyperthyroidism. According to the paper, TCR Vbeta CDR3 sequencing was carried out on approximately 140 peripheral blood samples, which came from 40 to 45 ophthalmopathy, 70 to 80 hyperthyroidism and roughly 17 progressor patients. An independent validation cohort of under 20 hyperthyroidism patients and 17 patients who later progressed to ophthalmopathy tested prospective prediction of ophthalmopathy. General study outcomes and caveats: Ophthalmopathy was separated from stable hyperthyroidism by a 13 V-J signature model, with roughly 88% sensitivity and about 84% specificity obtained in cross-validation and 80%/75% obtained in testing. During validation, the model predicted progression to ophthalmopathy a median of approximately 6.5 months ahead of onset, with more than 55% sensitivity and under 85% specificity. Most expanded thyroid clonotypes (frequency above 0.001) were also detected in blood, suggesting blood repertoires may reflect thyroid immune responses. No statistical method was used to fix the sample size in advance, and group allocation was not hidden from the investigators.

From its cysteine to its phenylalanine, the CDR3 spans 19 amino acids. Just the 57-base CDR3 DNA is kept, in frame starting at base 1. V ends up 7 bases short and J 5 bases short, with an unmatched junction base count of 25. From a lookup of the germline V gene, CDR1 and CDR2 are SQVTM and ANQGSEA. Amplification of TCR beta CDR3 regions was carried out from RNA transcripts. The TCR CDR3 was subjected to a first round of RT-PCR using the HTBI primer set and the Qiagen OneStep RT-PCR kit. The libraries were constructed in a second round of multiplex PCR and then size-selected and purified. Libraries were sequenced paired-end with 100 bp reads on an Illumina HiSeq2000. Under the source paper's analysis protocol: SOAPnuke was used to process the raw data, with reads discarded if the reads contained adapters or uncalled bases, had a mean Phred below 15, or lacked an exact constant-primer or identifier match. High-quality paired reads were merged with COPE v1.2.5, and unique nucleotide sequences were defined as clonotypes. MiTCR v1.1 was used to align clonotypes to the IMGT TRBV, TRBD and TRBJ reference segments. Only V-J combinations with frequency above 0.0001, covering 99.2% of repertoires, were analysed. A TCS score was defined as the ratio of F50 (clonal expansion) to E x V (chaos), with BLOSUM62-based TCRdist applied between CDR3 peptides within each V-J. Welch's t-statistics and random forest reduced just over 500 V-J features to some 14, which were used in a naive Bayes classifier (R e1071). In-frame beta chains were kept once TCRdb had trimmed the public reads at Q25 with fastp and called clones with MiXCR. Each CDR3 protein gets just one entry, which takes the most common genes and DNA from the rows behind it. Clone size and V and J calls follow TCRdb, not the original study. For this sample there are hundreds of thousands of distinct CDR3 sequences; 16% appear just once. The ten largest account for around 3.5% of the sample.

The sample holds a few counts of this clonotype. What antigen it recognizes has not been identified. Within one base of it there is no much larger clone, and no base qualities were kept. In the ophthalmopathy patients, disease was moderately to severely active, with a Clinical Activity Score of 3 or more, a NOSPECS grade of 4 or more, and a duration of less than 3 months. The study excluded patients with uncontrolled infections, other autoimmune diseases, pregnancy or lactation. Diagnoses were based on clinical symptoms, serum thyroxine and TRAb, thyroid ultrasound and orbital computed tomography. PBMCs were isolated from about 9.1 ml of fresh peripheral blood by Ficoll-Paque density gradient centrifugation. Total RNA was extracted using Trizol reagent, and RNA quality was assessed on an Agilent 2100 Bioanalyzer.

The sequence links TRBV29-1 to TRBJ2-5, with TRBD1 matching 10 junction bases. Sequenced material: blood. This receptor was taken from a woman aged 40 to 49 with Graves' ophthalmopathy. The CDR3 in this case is CSAPSGGTGAVNVQETQYF. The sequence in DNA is TGCAGCGCCCCCTCCGGAGGGACAGGGGCGGTCAACGTGCAGGAGACCCAGTACTTC.